This paragraph covers one T cell receptor (beta chain) sequence. The record originates from a study of blood T cell repertoires in COVID-19. Study details: Italy, Spain and the United States were the sources of the convalescent and acute COVID-19 samples. T cells, B-cell-depleted T cells, or PBMCs provided the cDNA or gDNA that served as material.

The CDR3 has 13 residues. In the source study's methods: Scientists estimated how many nucleated cells there were by amplifying reference gene primers. Sequencing used immunoSEQ multiplex PCR; TCRdb keeps in-frame clones, though not all of them. V, J and clone size are those of that table, while D and trimming were read from the DNA. Among some 51,000 clones listed, 88% were seen once. This chain joins TRBV21-1 and TRBJ2-1; the D call in the table, TRBD2, was not verified against the DNA. TRBV21-1 is classified as a pseudogene. This clonotype was sampled from a man aged 50-60 years with active COVID-19. The sequenced sample consisted of peripheral blood. CDR3 region: CASSKDSYNEQFF. CDR3 nucleotide sequence: TGTGCCAGCAGCAAGGACTCATACAATGAGCAGTTCTTC.